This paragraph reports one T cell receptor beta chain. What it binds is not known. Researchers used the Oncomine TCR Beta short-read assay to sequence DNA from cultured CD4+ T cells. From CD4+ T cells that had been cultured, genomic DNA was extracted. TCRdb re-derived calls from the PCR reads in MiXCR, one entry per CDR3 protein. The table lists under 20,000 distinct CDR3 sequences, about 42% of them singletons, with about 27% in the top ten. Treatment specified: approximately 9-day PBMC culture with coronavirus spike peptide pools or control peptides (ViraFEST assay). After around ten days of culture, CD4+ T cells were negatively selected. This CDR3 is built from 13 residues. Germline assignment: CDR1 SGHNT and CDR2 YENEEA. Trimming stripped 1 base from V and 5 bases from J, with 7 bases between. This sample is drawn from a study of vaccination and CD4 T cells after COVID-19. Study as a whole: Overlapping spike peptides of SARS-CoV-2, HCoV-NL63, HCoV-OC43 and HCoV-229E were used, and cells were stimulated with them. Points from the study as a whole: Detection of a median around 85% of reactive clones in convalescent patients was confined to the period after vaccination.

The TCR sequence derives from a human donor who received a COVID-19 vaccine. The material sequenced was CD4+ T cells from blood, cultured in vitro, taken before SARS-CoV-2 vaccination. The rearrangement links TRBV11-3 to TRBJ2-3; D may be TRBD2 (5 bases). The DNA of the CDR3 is TGTGCCAGCAGCTTAGGAGCGGAAGATACGCAGTATTTT. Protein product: CASSLGAEDTQYF.